The clone carrying this T cell receptor beta chain was recorded only once. Original handling: Using reference gene primer amplification, nucleated cell counts were estimated. Profiling relied on immunoSEQ multiplex PCR, and the TCRdb table lists in-frame clones only, not all of them. V and J calls and clone size are copied from that table; D and trimming were computed from the DNA. The table lists about 97,000 clones, roughly 92% of them singletons. The record originates from a study of blood T cell repertoires in COVID-19. Across the study: Sites in the United States, Italy and Spain provided acute and convalescent COVID-19 samples. T cells, B-cell-depleted T cells, or PBMCs supplied cDNA or gDNA.

V dropped 7 bases and J dropped 6 bases, with 10 bases sitting between them. Germline loops: CDR1 ENHRY, CDR2 SYGVKD. The CDR3 length is 13 residues. The TCR sequence derives from a middle-aged man with active COVID-19. Sequenced sample: peripheral blood. The J gene is TRBJ1-6, the V gene TRBV10-3, with D possibly being TRBD1 (6 bases). The CDR3 bases are TGTGCCATCAACGACAGGTCTAATTCACCCCTCCACTTT. It codes for CAINDRSNSPLHF.